This TCR beta chain was captured in a study of CD8+ T cells in alopecia areata (dated by TCRdb to 2016 to 2019). In terms of the full investigation: The treated patients, all with moderate-to-severe alopecia areata, were enrolled in an open-label pilot trial of oral tofacitinib given at 5 to 10 mg twice daily. Patients received tofacitinib for 6 to 18 months and were then followed off drug for 6 months to check for delayed response and recurrence. Disease severity in treated patients was measured with the SALT score, which quantifies the percentage of affected scalp surface area. In both human patients and the C3H/HeJ mouse model, the study applied high-throughput TCRbeta sequencing to look at T cell clonal expansion in alopecia areata. Human TCRbeta sequencing covered scalp tissue and sorted CD4+ and CD8+ peripheral blood T cells from patchy and totalis/universalis alopecia areata patients and healthy controls. Patients on tofacitinib were biopsied at baseline and after 4 and 24 weeks of treatment, and several of the patients also had a later scalp biopsy. Scalp clonality was compared among normal scalp (n=4), patchy alopecia areata scalp (n=8), and alopecia totalis/universalis scalp (n=8). RNA came from the PAXgene miRNA kit for fixed scalp, the miRNeasy kit for PBMCs, and the RNeasy kit for mouse skin. immunoSEQ multiplex PCR using 35 Vbeta forward primers and 13 Jbeta reverse primers was used to amplify TCRbeta CDR3 regions. Broader findings and caveats from the paper: Shared TCR sequences between patients were less evident than in mice, which may be partly attributable to HLA diversity in the patient population. Unlike mouse skin, which is dominated by gammadelta T cells, normal human skin has resident alphabeta T cells that are also sequenced, and this complicates analysis of the scalp TCR repertoire. Higher clonality and more expanded CD8+ clones were observed in lesional scalp than in normal scalp, particularly in alopecia totalis/universalis, a finding suggestive of antigenic drive. Scalp clonality and the number of expanded CD8+ clones among the top 100 scalp clones were significantly decreased by tofacitinib. During tofacitinib treatment, many expanded lesional clones remained in scalp and blood, and this persistence may partly explain relapse after treatment is stopped. The treated cohort was small, with a single nonresponder, so links between baseline CD8+ expansion and response need larger studies.

Interpreted using the paper, the time point label stands for: less than 30 weeks on oral tofacitinib. The treatment or condition label for this specimen denotes: oral pan-JAK inhibitor, 5-10 mg twice daily. Peripheral blood and lesional scalp punch biopsies were obtained from patients with alopecia areata. PBMCs were separated by density centrifugation and stained for CD3, CD4 and CD8, after which CD4+ and CD8+ T cells were sorted on a FACSAria. V loses 6 bases of germline sequence and J loses 2 bases, and the interval between the two ends is 17 bases. Reading the germline V gene gives CDR1 MGHRA and CDR2 YSYEKL. Spanning cysteine to phenylalanine, the CDR3 consists of 15 amino acids. Only the CDR3 part of the read is kept: 45 bases, read in frame from the first base. Notes on this clone: No antigen is known for it. No quality values exist for individual bases; no much larger clone is one base distant.

Libraries were made using the immunoSEQ multiplex PCR assay. For TCR sequencing, RNA was extracted from every sample and reverse transcribed into cDNA to serve as template. SuperScript III was used for first-strand cDNA synthesis, primed with a 2:1 mix of oligo-dT and random hexamers. A synthetic immune receptor repertoire was used to gauge amplification bias, and whatever bias remained was removed computationally. The source study handled its data this way. After raw reads were preprocessed to remove errors, the CDR3 was defined following IMGT conventions as running from the conserved cysteine to phenylalanine. Clonality was calculated as 1 minus Shannon entropy normalized by log2 of the number of productive unique TCRs. CD4 or CD8 identity of scalp clones was inferred by cross-referencing scalp TCRbeta sequences with sorted blood CD4 and CD8 repertoires. Not all clones reach the TCRdb copy of this immuneACCESS table, which keeps in-frame sequences only. Checked studies attribute under half of the gap to unresolved V genes and leave the rest unexplained. V, J and clone size were drawn from that table, and D and trimming were deduced from the DNA. The sample table contains 200,000 or so clones; only one count was recorded for 55% to 75% of them. The ten largest make up about 5% of the sample.

The source of this sequence is a human donor with alopecia areata. Sequenced here: CD4+ T cells sorted from blood, sampled at week 24, from a patient treated with tofacitinib. Recombination joined TRBV4-1 with TRBJ2-7; TRBD1 might be the D gene, on 6 matching bases. The nucleotides read TGCGCCAGCAGTCAATTGGCACAGGGAACCTACGAGCAGTACTTC. Its translation reads: CASSQLAQGTYEQYF.